A single sample is the source of the 20 T cell receptor beta chains below, sequenced in a study of blood T cell repertoires in COVID-19 (dated by TCRdb to between 2020 and 2021). Libraries came from the immunoSEQ multiplex PCR assay. This immuneACCESS table, as held by TCRdb, lists in-frame sequences with V and J called but not all clones. Of the missing ones, under half trace to an unresolved V gene in checked studies; the others have no known cause. The sample includes 150,000 or so clones, with approximately 92% observed a single time. Roughly 13% of the sample goes to the ten largest clones. Sequencing used peripheral blood. The receptor source for this set is a man aged 18 to 30 with COVID-19, enrolled during active disease.

The chain has TRBV3-1 (or the pseudogene TRBV3-2) and TRBJ1-2; no firm D call. V lost 0 bases to trimming and J lost 10 bases, with 15 bases between them. CDR1 is LGHDT, CDR2 YNNKEL, per germline (reference sequence). The length of the CDR3 is 14 residues. CDR3 sequence: CASSQDTRSAAYTF. In DNA form, the CDR3 reads TGTGCCAGCAGCCAAGATACCAGGTCCGCCGCCTACACCTTC.

The rearrangement joins TRBV11-2 to TRBJ1-3, with 7 positions matching TRBD1. The CDR3 sequence is 18 residues long. Germline CDR1 SGHAT, CDR2 FQNNGV. Trimming took 1 base from V and 0 from J; bases not matched to a gene: 9. The CDR3 is CASSLVGPWDSSGNTIYF. CDR3 DNA sequence: TGTGCCAGCAGCTTAGTTGGGCCGTGGGACAGCTCTGGAAACACCATATATTTT. The whole variable domain, filled in from reference TRBV11-2 and TRBJ1-3, reads EAGVAQSPRYKIIEKRQSVAFWCNPISGHATLYWYQQILGQGPKLLIQFQNNGVVDDSQLPKDRFSAERLKGVDSTLKIQPAKLEDSAVYLCASSLVGPWDSSGNTIYFGEGSWLTVV.

This chain links TRBV5-6 with TRBJ2-1; 10 nucleotides align to TRBD2. The germline V gene has CDR1 SGHDT and CDR2 YYEEEE. This CDR3 spans 14 amino acids. V lost 5 bases to trimming and J lost 7 bases; unmatched junction nucleotides: 6. CDR3 nucleotide sequence: TGTGCCAGCAGTAATAGCGGGAGGTTAAATGAGCAGTTCTTC. This translates into CASSNSGRLNEQFF.

Written as DNA, the CDR3 is TGCGCCAGCAGCCAAGAAGGGGTACGGAACAATGAAAAACTGTTTTTT. Its translation: CASSQEGVRNNEKLFF. J is TRBJ1-4 and V is TRBV4-3; tentative D call: TRBD1 (5 bases). Germline-derived CDR1 and CDR2 are LGHNA and YSLEER. The CDR3 length is 16 residues. V lost 0 bases to trimming and J lost 5 bases, with 13 bases between them.

The chain joins TRBV9 to TRBJ1-2; D gene ambiguous. Trimming stripped 0 bases from V and 1 base from J, with 7 bases between. Germline CDR1 is SGDLS and CDR2 is YYNGEE. This CDR3 region has 14 residues. CDR3 region: CASSVAFGNYGYTF. As DNA, the CDR3 is TGTGCCAGCAGCGTAGCTTTCGGTAACTATGGCTACACCTTC. Complete variable domain (other parts from reference TRBV9 and TRBJ1-2): DSGVTQTPKHLITATGQRVTLRCSPRSGDLSVYWYQQSLDQGLQFLIQYYNGEERAKGNILERFSAQQFPDLHSELNLSSLELGDSALYFCASSVAFGNYGYTFGSGTRLTVV.

The V call is TRBV27, the J call TRBJ1-1; 7 positions match TRBD1. The trim removed 4 bases at V and 2 bases at J, leaving 10 bases unmatched. This CDR3 contains 16 residues. Per the germline V gene, CDR1 is MNHEY and CDR2 is SMNVEV (reference sequence). Here the CDR3 reads CASSSREGAPNTEAFF. The CDR3 DNA sequence: TGTGCCAGCAGTTCCCGGGAGGGGGCCCCTAACACTGAAGCTTTCTTT.

The chain joins TRBV4-2 to TRBJ1-4; D is undetermined. This CDR3 is built from 14 residues. The germline gives CDR1 LGHNA, CDR2 YNFKEQ. The V gene lost 0 bases and the J gene lost 8 bases, with 10 bases spanning the gap. This chain's CDR3 is CASSQDHRSEKLFF. The CDR3 DNA is TGTGCCAGCAGCCAAGATCACCGGAGCGAAAAACTGTTTTTT.

The chain links TRBV5-4 to TRBJ1-3; a weak D match, TRBD1 (6 bases). The CDR3 spans 18 residues. Between the trimmed V and J ends, which lost 4 bases and 0 bases, there was a span of 20 bases. Germline CDR1 reads SGHNT; CDR2 reads YYREEE (reference sequence). The CDR3 nucleotides read TGTGCCAGCAGCCCTGGAGGTGGGGGCCAATTCTCTGGAAACACCATATATTTT. The encoded protein is CASSPGGGGQFSGNTIYF.

The V call is TRBV13, the J call TRBJ2-1; D is unclear. The CDR3 loop spans 13 amino acids. Germline V CDR1 and CDR2: PRHDT, FYEKMQ (reference sequence). Trimming cost V 5 bases and J 5 bases, with 10 bases left between them. DNA for the CDR3: TGTGCCAGCAGCACCTACTACAACAATGAGCAGTTCTTC. It is translated as CASSTYYNNEQFF.

The V gene is TRBV7-2, the J gene TRBJ1-2; 7 positions agree with TRBD1. J lost 7 bases, V lost 1 base, and 12 bases had no gene match. The CDR3 is 16 amino acids. Germline V lookup: CDR1 SGHTA, CDR2 FQGNSA. The CDR3 sequence is CASSLEGGRGISGYTF. The CDR3 bases are TGTGCCAGCAGCTTAGAGGGGGGCAGGGGGATTTCTGGCTACACCTTC. Based on the CDR3 plus reference TRBV7-2 and TRBJ1-2, the full variable domain is GAGVSQSPSNKVTEKGKDVELRCDPISGHTALYWYRQSLGQGLEFLIYFQGNSAPDKSGLPSDRFSAERTGGSVSTLTIQRTQQEDSAVYLCASSLEGGRGISGYTFGSGTRLTVV.

A single count supports this clone. The V and J genes are TRBV7-7 and TRBJ2-5; 8 bases align to TRBD1. The CDR3 loop spans 16 amino acids. Germline CDR1 and CDR2: SSHAT and FNYEAQ (reference sequence). The J segment lost 2 bases and the V segment lost 3 bases, leaving 8 bases of the junction unmatched. The CDR3 DNA follows: TGTGCCAGCAGCTTCGGCCCGACAGGGGTACAAGAGACCCAGTACTTC. The encoded protein is CASSFGPTGVQETQYF.

V is TRBV7-9 and J is TRBJ2-7; no reliable D call. Trimming shortened V by 6 bases and J by 5 bases, and 26 bases separated the two germline ends. This CDR3 region has 17 residues. The germline gives CDR1 SEHNR, CDR2 FQNEAQ (reference sequence). The CDR3 sequence: CASSSGPSATFEDEQYF. The DNA of the CDR3 is TGTGCCAGCAGTTCCGGTCCGAGCGCAACCTTCGAGGACGAGCAGTACTTC.

The chain couples TRBV21-1 to TRBJ2-3; the table's TRBD2 call for D was not verified on the DNA. TRBV21-1 constitutes a pseudogene. The CDR3 is 14 residues long. For the CDR3, the DNA is TGTGCCAGCAGCAAAGGGTCCCCGGTAGATACGCAGTATTTT. Its protein product is CASSKGSPVDTQYF.

The CDR3 here is CASSIDLTVNEKLFF. CDR3 DNA: TGTGCCAGTAGTATAGATCTGACAGTAAATGAAAAACTGTTTTTT. The chain recombines TRBV19 with TRBJ1-4, with a tentative D call TRBD1 (5 bases). Between the trimmed V and J ends, which lost 0 bases and 5 bases, there was a span of 10 bases. This CDR3 is 15 amino acids long. Per the germline V gene, CDR1 is LNHDA and CDR2 is SQIVND (reference sequence).

The V and J genes are TRBV11-1 and TRBJ2-7, with 9 bases matching TRBD2. V was pared by 1 base and J by 5 bases, with 6 bases of the junction left unmatched. The CDR3 has 15 residues. Germline lookup yields CDR1 SGHAT and CDR2 FQDESV (reference sequence). CDR3 sequence: CASSLGSGSIDEQYF. The CDR3, as DNA: TGTGCCAGCAGCTTAGGTAGCGGGAGTATCGACGAGCAGTACTTC. The whole variable domain, filled in from reference TRBV11-1 and TRBJ2-7, reads EAEVAQSPRYKITEKSQAVAFWCDPISGHATLYWYRQILGQGPELLVQFQDESVVDDSQLPKDRFSAERLKGVDSTLKIQPAELGDSAMYLCASSLGSGSIDEQYFGPGTRLTVT.

The CDR3 here is CASSVESTRNNEQFF. As DNA, the CDR3 is TGTGCCAGCAGCGTAGAGTCGACTAGAAACAATGAGCAGTTCTTC. The chain has TRBV9 and TRBJ2-1; possible D gene TRBD2, 6 bases. Germline lookup yields CDR1 SGDLS and CDR2 YYNGEE. With 0 bases removed from V and 5 bases from J, the gap between germline ends came to 12 bases. The CDR3 has 15 amino acids.

V and J are TRBV5-4 and TRBJ1-2, with D perhaps matching TRBD1 (6 bases). Trimming pared 3 bases from V and 8 bases from J, leaving 20 bases between. This CDR3 contains 15 residues. Per germline, CDR1 SGHNT and CDR2 YYREEE (reference sequence). The chain's CDR3 is CASSSGAEKLMGYTF. The CDR3 bases are TGTGCCAGCAGCTCAGGGGCAGAGAAGTTGATGGGCTACACCTTC.

In DNA form, the CDR3 reads TGTGCCAGCAGTGAAGGAGCGGCGTCGCAAGAGACCCAGTACTTC. Protein product: CASSEGAASQETQYF. The chain combines TRBV2 with TRBJ2-5, with D perhaps matching TRBD2 (5 bases). Germline values: CDR1 SNHLY, CDR2 FYNNEI. The CDR3 has 15 residues. V shed 1 base and J shed 2 bases, with 11 bases lying between them.

The V and J genes are TRBV5-1 and TRBJ2-7; 8 bases are shared with TRBD2. This CDR3 is built from 15 residues. From germline, CDR1 is SGHRS and CDR2 YFSETQ. With 4 bases clipped from V and 6 bases from J, the junction kept 12 bases outside the gene matches. The CDR3 loop is CASSAAGTSKFEQYF. CDR3 DNA sequence: TGCGCCAGCAGCGCGGCCGGGACTAGTAAGTTCGAGCAGTACTTC.

This chain connects TRBV27 to TRBJ2-2, with TRBD2 identical over 7 bases. The CDR3 is made up of 17 amino acids. Trimming took 0 bases from V and 5 from J; bases not matched to a gene: 9. The germline CDR1 and CDR2 sequences are MNHEY and SMNVEV (reference sequence). CDR3 amino acids: CASSLSLLLAVTGELFF. CDR3 in DNA: TGTGCCAGCAGTTTATCGTTGTTGCTAGCGGTTACCGGGGAGCTGTTTTTT.